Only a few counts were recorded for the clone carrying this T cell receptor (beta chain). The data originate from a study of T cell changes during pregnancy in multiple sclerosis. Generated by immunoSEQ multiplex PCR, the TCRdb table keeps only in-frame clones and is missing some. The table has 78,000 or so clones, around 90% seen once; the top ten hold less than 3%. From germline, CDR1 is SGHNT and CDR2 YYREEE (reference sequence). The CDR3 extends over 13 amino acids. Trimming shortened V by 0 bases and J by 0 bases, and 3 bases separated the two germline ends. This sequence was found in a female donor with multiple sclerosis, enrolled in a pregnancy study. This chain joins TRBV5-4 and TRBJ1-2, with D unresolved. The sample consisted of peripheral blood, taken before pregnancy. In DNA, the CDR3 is TGTGCCAGCAGCTTGGGAGCTAACTATGGCTACACCTTC. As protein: CASSLGANYGYTF.